The rows below give T cell receptor beta chains drawn from one sample of a study of blood T cell repertoires in COVID-19. Profiling relied on immunoSEQ multiplex PCR, and the TCRdb table lists in-frame clones only, not all of them. Of under 80,000 clones listed, over 80% are singletons. Sequenced: peripheral blood. The receptors here all came from a woman older than 75 with active COVID-19. Both conserved end residues are part of each CDR3. The D gene is left open where the match is weak. Some rows mark clone size as missing; the rest say once, few, many or name a class of expanded clone.

J gene,V gene,D gene,clone size,CDR3 DNA,CDR3 protein
TRBJ2-1,TRBV4-2,-,-,TGTGCCAGCAGCCTCCGTAGCGGTAACAATGAGCAGTTCTTC,CASSLRSGNNEQFF
TRBJ2-1,TRBV7-9,TRBD2,-,TGTGCCAGCAGCTTTAGCGGGAGACGCTACAATGAGCAGTTCTTC,CASSFSGRRYNEQFF
TRBJ2-7,TRBV28,TRBD2,-,TGTGCCAGCAGGAGAGACGGAGGGACTACGTTTTACTTC,CASRRDGGTTFYF
TRBJ2-5,TRBV5-1,TRBD2,once,TGCGCCAGCAGGCGGGAGGGTTCACGCATAGAGACCCAGTACTTC,CASRREGSRIETQYF
TRBJ2-2,TRBV21-1,-,-,TGTGCCAGCAGCCCGGGCAGGGAGAACACCGGGGAGCTGTTTTTT,CASSPGRENTGELFF
TRBJ2-5,TRBV5-4,-,-,TGTGCCAGCAGCGGTACGGAGCGAGAGACCCAGTACTTC,CASSGTERETQYF
TRBJ2-1,TRBV28,TRBD2,-,TGTGCCAGCAGTCTAGCGGGAGGCAGTGAGCAGTTCTTC,CASSLAGGSEQFF
TRBJ2-7,TRBV7-9,TRBD1,-,TGTGCCAGCAGCTTGTCCTACGGACAGGGGGCTGGCGAGCAGTACTTC,CASSLSYGQGAGEQYF
TRBJ1-3,TRBV25-1,-,-,TGTGCCAGCAGTAAAGGAGTTGGAAACACCATATATTTT,CASSKGVGNTIYF
TRBJ2-3,TRBV6-6,-,-,TGTGCCAGCAGTTACCCAGGTAGCACAGATACGCAGTATTTT,CASSYPGSTDTQYF
TRBJ2-1,TRBV7-6,-,-,TGTGCCAGCAGCCCCCCGCTAGCCTACAATGAGCAGTTCTTC,CASSPPLAYNEQFF
TRBJ2-2,TRBV18,-,-,TGTGCCAGCTCCCTAGGGACATCCGGGGAGCTGTTTTTT,CASSLGTSGELFF
TRBJ2-7,TRBV14,TRBD2,-,TGTGCCAGCAGCCGTCTGGGACTAGCGGACTACGAGCAGTACTTC,CASSRLGLADYEQYF
TRBJ2-1,TRBV5-1,-,-,TGCGCCAGCAGCGTGGCGGGGACAGCGTTCAATGAGCAGTTCTTC,CASSVAGTAFNEQFF
TRBJ1-1,TRBV6-6,TRBD1,-,TGTGCCAGCAGCGACAGACAGGGGAGAAACACTGAAGCTTTCTTT,CASSDRQGRNTEAFF
TRBJ2-7,TRBV15,-,few,TGTGCCACCAGCTTAGACTATAACTACGAGCAGTACTTC,CATSLDYNYEQYF
TRBJ2-7,TRBV5-5,TRBD2,once,TGTGCCAGCAGCTTAGCGGGGGGCGGATACGAGCAGTACTTC,CASSLAGGGYEQYF
TRBJ1-4,TRBV5-6,-,-,TGTGCCAGCAGACTATCGAGCATTAATGAAAAACTGTTTTTT,CASRLSSINEKLFF
TRBJ2-4,TRBV6-6,-,-,TGTGCCAGCAGTCCGCTAAATAAAAACATTCAGTACTTC,CASSPLNKNIQYF
TRBJ2-5,TRBV7-3,TRBD1,-,TGTGCCAGCAGCTCCGGACAGGGGAGGAGAGAGACCCAGTACTTC,CASSSGQGRRETQYF
TRBJ2-1,TRBV14,-,-,TGTGCCAGCAGCCATGGTGGCCTGGGGCGATACAATGAGCAGTTCTTC,CASSHGGLGRYNEQFF
TRBJ1-6,TRBV20-1,-,few,TGCAGTGCTGCCGGGTCGCCGGGTCTCCACTTT,CSAAGSPGLHF
TRBJ2-7,TRBV29-1,TRBD1,few,TGCAGCGTTGAAGATGGGGGGACAGGGTCCTACGAGCAGTACTTC,CSVEDGGTGSYEQYF
TRBJ2-3,TRBV28,TRBD1,-,TGTGCCAGCAGTTCAACAGGGGCCACAGATACGCAGTATTTT,CASSSTGATDTQYF
TRBJ2-2,TRBV19,TRBD2,-,TGTGCCAGTAGTATTCTAGCGGGAGGGCCCGGGGAGCTGTTTTTT,CASSILAGGPGELFF
TRBJ2-1,TRBV28,-,-,TGTGCCAGCAGTTTAAGAGGAACTGAGCAGTTCTTC,CASSLRGTEQFF
TRBJ1-1,TRBV7-3,-,-,TGTGCCAGCAGCTCCCCGTTGGGCCGCCGGGACAAGAACACTGAAGCTTTCTTT,CASSSPLGRRDKNTEAFF
TRBJ2-3,TRBV5-4,TRBD2,-,TGTGCCAGCAGACCCCCTCCCGGGAGGGCCGAGGTTACAGATACGCAGTATTTT,CASRPPPGRAEVTDTQYF
TRBJ2-2,TRBV5-1,-,-,TGCGCCAGCAGCCCAGGGACTGGAAAGAACACCGGGGAGCTGTTTTTT,CASSPGTGKNTGELFF
TRBJ2-7,TRBV29-1,-,-,TGCAGCGTGGGGGGACCCTCGAACGAGCAGTACTTC,CSVGGPSNEQYF
TRBJ2-1,TRBV15,-,once,TGTGCCACCAGCAGAGACCTCAGCTCCTACAATGAGCAGTTCTTC,CATSRDLSSYNEQFF
TRBJ1-1,TRBV5-1,-,-,TGCGCCAGCAGCTTGTCCCCGCCACCGGGATTTATTGAAGCTTTCTTT,CASSLSPPPGFIEAFF
TRBJ2-1,TRBV5-1,TRBD2,-,TGCGCCAGCAGCTTAGGAGCGGGATCAGAAAATGAGCAGTTCTTC,CASSLGAGSENEQFF
TRBJ2-7,TRBV10-1,TRBD2,-,TGCGCCAGCAGTGAGTCGGGCCTACCTGTTTGTAGCGGGATGAGCGAGCAGTACTTC,CASSESGLPVCSGMSEQYF
TRBJ1-4,TRBV25-1,-,once,TGTGCCAGCAGTGATGGAGCGGGGGGAAATGAAAAACTGTTTTTT,CASSDGAGGNEKLFF
TRBJ2-1,TRBV21-1,-,-,TGTGCCAGCAGGACTGGGAAGACTAGCCCTAACTCCTACAATGAGCAGTTCTTC,CASRTGKTSPNSYNEQFF
TRBJ2-7,TRBV30,-,-,TGTGCCTGGAGTCCGGACTTGCCGAAGAACTACGAGCAGTACTTC,CAWSPDLPKNYEQYF
TRBJ2-5,TRBV19,-,once,TGTGCCAGTAGTATCGGTTCCCAAGAGACCCAGTACTTC,CASSIGSQETQYF
TRBJ2-2,TRBV6-5,-,-,TGTGCCAGCAGTTCTTTAACCGGGGAGCTGTTTTTT,CASSSLTGELFF
TRBJ2-1,TRBV7-9,TRBD2,-,TGTGCCAGCAGTCCCGCCCTACGGCGGGAGATGGGCAATGAGCAGTTCTTC,CASSPALRREMGNEQFF
TRBJ2-2,TRBV28,-,-,TGTGCCAGCAACTCCATCACAGAGCCGACGAACACCGGGGAGCTGTTTTTT,CASNSITEPTNTGELFF
TRBJ2-7,TRBV7-6,-,-,TGTGCCAGCAGCTTAGCGCAGGGGTTGAGCAACGAGCAGTACTTC,CASSLAQGLSNEQYF
TRBJ2-1,TRBV27,TRBD1,-,TGTGCCAGCAGTTTATCATTCAGGGGGCCCAAGGATGTAAATGAGCAGTTCTTC,CASSLSFRGPKDVNEQFF
TRBJ2-7,TRBV7-2,-,once,TGTGCCAGCAGCCGGTGGGGGCCCTACGAGCAGTACTTC,CASSRWGPYEQYF
TRBJ1-1,TRBV2,TRBD1,-,TGTGCCAGCAGTGAAGTGACAGGGGGGACTGAAGCTTTCTTT,CASSEVTGGTEAFF
TRBJ2-1,TRBV6-2/TRBV6-3,TRBD2,-,TGTGCCAGCAGTTACTCCCCTACTAGCGCTACCTACAATGAGCAGTTCTTC,CASSYSPTSATYNEQFF